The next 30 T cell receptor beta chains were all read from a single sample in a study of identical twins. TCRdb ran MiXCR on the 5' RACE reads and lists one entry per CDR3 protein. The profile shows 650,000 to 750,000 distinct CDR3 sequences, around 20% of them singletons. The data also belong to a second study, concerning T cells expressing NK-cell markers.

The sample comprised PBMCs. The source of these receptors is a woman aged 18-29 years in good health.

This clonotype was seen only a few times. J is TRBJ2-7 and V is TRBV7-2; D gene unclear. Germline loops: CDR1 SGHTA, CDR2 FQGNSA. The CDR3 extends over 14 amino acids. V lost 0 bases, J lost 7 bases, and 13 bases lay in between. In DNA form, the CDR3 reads TGTGCCAGCAGCTTAGCGCTTGACCGCTGGGAGCAGTACTTC. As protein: CASSLALDRWEQYF. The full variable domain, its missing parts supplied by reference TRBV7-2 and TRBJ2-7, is GAGVSQSPSNKVTEKGKDVELRCDPISGHTALYWYRQSLGQGLEFLIYFQGNSAPDKSGLPSDRFSAERTGGSVSTLTIQRTQQEDSAVYLCASSLALDRWEQYFGPGTRLTVT.

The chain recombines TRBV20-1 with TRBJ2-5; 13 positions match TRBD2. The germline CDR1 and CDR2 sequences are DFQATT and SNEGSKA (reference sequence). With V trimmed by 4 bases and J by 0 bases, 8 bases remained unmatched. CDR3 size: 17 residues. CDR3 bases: TGCAGTGCTATCGGACTAGCGGGAGCGCCGTACCAAGAGACCCAGTACTTC. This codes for CSAIGLAGAPYQETQYF.

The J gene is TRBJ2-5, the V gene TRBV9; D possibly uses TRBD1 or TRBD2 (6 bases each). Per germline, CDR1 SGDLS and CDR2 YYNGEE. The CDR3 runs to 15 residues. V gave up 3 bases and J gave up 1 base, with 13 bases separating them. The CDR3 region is CASSEWGAGQETQYF. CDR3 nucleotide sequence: TGTGCCAGCAGCGAGTGGGGGGCCGGCCAAGAGACCCAGTACTTC. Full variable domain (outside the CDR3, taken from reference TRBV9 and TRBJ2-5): DSGVTQTPKHLITATGQRVTLRCSPRSGDLSVYWYQQSLDQGLQFLIQYYNGEERAKGNILERFSAQQFPDLHSELNLSSLELGDSALYFCASSEWGAGQETQYFGPGTRLLVL.

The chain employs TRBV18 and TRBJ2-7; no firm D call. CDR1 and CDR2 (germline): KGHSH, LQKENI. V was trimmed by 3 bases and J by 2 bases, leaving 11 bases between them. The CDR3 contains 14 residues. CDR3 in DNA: TGTGCCAGCTCACCCCCCAGTACCCCCTACGAGCAGTACTTC. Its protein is CASSPPSTPYEQYF.

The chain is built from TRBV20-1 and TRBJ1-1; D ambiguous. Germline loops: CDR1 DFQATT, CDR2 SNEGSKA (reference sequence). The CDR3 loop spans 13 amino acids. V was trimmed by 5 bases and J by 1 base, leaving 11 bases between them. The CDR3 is CSAPGPQNTEAFF. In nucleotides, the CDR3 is TGCAGTGCTCCCGGACCGCAGAACACTGAAGCTTTCTTT.

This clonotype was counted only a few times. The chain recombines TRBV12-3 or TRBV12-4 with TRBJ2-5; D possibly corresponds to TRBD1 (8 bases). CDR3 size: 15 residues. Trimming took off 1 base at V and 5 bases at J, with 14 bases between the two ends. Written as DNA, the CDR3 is TGTGCCAGCAGTTTAGTAGACAGGGGAGGGGAGACCCAGTACTTC. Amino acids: CASSLVDRGGETQYF.

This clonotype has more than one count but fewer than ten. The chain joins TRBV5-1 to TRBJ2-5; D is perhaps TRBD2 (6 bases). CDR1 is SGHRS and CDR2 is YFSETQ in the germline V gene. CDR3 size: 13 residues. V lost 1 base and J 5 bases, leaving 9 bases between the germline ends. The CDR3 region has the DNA TGCGCCAGCAGCTTGCCGGGGGTGGAGACCCAGTACTTC. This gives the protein CASSLPGVETQYF.

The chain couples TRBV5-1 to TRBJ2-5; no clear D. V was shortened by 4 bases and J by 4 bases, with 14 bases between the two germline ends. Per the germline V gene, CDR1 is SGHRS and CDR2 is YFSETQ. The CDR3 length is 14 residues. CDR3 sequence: CASSPMDGRETQYF. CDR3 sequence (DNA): TGCGCCAGCAGCCCCATGGACGGGCGAGAGACCCAGTACTTC.

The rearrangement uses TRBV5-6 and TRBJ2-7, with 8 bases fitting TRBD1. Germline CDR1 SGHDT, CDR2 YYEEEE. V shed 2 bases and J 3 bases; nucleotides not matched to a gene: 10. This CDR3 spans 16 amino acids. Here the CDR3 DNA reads TGTGCCAGCAGCTTATATGGAGGACAGGGAAACTACGAGCAGTACTTC. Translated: CASSLYGGQGNYEQYF.

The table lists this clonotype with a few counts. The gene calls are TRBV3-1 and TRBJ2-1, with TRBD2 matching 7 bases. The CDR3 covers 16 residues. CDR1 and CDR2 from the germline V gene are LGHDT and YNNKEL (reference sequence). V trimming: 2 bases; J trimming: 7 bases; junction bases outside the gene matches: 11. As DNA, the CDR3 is TGTGCCAGCAGCCAACGTAGCGGGCCGTCTCAGAATGAGCAGTTCTTC. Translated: CASSQRSGPSQNEQFF.

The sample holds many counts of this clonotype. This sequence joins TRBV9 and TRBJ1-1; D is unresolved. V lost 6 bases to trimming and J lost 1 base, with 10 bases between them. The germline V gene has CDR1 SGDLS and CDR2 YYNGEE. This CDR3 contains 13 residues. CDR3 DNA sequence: TGTGCCAGCAATCTGGAGGGGAACACTGAAGCTTTCTTT. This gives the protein CASNLEGNTEAFF.

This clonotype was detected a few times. CDR3 residues: CRVTNWNTEAFF. The CDR3 DNA reads as TGCAGGGTGACAAACTGGAACACTGAAGCTTTCTTT. V usage is TRBV20-1 and J usage is TRBJ1-1; D gene uncertain. Germline V lookup: CDR1 DFQATT, CDR2 SNEGSKA (reference sequence). The CDR3 is 12 residues long.

The DNA of the CDR3 is TGCAGCGTTGCTGGGGGGGAGGACACTGAAGCTTTCTTT. Translating gives CSVAGGEDTEAFF. J is TRBJ1-1 and V is TRBV29-1; TRBD1 might be the D (5 bases). Germline V lookup: CDR1 SQVTM, CDR2 ANQGSEA. This CDR3 has 13 residues. Between the trimmed V and J ends, which lost 4 bases and 3 bases, there was a span of 12 bases.

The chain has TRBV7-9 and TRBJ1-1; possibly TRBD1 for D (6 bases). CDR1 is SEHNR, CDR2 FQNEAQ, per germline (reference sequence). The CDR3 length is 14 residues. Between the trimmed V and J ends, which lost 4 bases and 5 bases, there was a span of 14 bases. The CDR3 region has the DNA TGTGCCAGCAGCTGGACAGAGGGAGGTACTGAAGCTTTCTTT. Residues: CASSWTEGGTEAFF.

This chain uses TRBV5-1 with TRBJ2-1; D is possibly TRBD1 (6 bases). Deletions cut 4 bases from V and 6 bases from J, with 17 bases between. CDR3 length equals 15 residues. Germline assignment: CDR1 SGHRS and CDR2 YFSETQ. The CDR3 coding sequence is TGCGCCAGCAGCCTACAGGGAGCAGATCTCAATGAGCAGTTCTTC. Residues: CASSLQGADLNEQFF. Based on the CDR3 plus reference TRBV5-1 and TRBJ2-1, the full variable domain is KAGVTQTPRYLIKTRGQQVTLSCSPISGHRSVSWYQQTPGQGLQFLFEYFSETQRNKGNFPGRFSGRQFSNSRSEMNVSTLELGDSALYLCASSLQGADLNEQFFGPGTRLTVL.

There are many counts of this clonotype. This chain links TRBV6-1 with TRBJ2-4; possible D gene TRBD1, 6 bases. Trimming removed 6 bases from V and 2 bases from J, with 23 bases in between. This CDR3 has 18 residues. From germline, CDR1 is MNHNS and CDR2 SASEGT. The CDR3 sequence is CASSSLVGGQGSKNIQYF. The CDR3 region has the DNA TGTGCCAGCAGCTCCTTGGTAGGGGGACAAGGATCCAAAAACATTCAGTACTTC.

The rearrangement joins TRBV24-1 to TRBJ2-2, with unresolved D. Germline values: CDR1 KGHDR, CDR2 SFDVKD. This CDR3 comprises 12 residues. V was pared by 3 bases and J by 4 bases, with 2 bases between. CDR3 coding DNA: TGTGCCACCAGTGATGTCACCGGGGAGCTGTTTTTT. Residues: CATSDVTGELFF.

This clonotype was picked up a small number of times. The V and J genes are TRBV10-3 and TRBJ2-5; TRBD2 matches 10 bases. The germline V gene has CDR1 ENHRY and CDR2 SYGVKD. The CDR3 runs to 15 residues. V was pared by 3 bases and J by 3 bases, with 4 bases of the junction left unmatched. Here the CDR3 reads CAISDWTSGKETQYF. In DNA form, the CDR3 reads TGTGCCATCAGTGACTGGACTAGCGGAAAAGAGACCCAGTACTTC.

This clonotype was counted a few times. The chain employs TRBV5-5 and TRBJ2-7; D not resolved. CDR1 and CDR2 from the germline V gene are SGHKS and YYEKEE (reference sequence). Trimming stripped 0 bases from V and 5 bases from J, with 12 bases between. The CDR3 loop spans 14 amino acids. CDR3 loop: CASSLELARHEQYF. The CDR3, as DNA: TGTGCCAGCAGCTTGGAGTTAGCCCGCCACGAGCAGTACTTC.

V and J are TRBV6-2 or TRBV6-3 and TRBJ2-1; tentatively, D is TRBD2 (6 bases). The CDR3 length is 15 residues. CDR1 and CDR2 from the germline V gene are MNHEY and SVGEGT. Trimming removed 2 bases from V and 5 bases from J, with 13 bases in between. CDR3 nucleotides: TGTGCCAGCAGTTACGCGACTAGGCTCCACAATGAGCAGTTCTTC. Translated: CASSYATRLHNEQFF.

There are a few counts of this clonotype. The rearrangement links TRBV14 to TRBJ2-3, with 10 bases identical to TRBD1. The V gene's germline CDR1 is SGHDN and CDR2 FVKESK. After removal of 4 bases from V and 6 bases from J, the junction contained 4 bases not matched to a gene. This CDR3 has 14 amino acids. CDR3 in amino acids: CASSRVGQGDTQYF. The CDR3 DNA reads TGTGCCAGCAGCCGAGTGGGACAGGGGGATACGCAGTATTTT.

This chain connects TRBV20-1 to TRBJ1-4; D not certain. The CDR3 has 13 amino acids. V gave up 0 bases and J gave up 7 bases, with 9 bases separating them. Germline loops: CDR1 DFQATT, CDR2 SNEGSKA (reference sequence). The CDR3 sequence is CSARDRATEKLFF. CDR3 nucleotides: TGCAGTGCTAGAGATCGGGCAACTGAAAAACTGTTTTTT.

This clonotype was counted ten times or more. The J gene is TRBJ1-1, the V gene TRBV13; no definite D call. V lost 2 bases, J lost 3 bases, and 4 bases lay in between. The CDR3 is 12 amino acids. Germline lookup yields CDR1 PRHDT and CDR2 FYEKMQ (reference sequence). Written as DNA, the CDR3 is TGTGCCAGCAGCTTAATTGACACTGAAGCTTTCTTT. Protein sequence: CASSLIDTEAFF. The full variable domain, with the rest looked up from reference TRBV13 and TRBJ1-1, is AAGVIQSPRHLIKEKRETATLKCYPIPRHDTVYWYQQGPGQDPQFLISFYEKMQSDKGSIPDRFSAQQFSDYHSELNMSSLELGDSALYFCASSLIDTEAFFGQGTRLTVV.

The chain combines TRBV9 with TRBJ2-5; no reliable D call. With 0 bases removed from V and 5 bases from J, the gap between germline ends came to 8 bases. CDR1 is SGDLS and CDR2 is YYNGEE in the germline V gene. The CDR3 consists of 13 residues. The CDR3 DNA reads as TGTGCCAGCAGCGTAGAAGATTGGGAGACCCAGTACTTC. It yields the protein CASSVEDWETQYF.

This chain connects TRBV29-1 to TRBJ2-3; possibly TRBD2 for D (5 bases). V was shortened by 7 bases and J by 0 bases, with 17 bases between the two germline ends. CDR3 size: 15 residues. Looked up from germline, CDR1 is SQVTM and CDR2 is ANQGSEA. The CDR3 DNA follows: TGCAGCGGCAAATATCGGCTAGCTAGCACAGATACGCAGTATTTT. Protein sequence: CSGKYRLASTDTQYF.

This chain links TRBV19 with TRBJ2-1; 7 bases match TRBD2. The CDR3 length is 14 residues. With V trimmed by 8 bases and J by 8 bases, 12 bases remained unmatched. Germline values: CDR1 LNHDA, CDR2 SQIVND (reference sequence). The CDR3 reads CASRTGGSSDEQFF. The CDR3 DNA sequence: TGTGCCAGTCGTACGGGGGGATCAAGCGATGAGCAGTTCTTC.

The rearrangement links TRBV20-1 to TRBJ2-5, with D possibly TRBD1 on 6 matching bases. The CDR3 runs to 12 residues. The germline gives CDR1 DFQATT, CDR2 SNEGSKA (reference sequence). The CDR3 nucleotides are TGCAGCGGTTCCGCGGACAGAAAGACCCAGTACTTC. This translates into CSGSADRKTQYF.

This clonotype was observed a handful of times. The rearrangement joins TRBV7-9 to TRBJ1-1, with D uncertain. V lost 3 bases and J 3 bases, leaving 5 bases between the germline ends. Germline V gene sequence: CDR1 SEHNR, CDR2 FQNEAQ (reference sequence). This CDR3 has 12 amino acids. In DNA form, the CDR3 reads TGTGCCAGCAGCTTGGTGGACACTGAAGCTTTCTTT. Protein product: CASSLVDTEAFF. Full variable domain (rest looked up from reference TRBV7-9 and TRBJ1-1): DTGVSQNPRHKITKRGQNVTFRCDPISEHNRLYWYRQTLGQGPEFLTYFQNEAQLEKSRLLSDRFSAERPKGSFSTLEIQRTEQGDSAMYLCASSLVDTEAFFGQGTRLTVV.

CDR3 in amino acids: CASSPGQGWLETQYF. Written as DNA, the CDR3 is TGTGCCAGCAGCCCGGGACAGGGATGGTTAGAGACCCAGTACTTC. V is TRBV5-6 and J is TRBJ2-5; 9 bases agree with TRBD1. The CDR3 covers 15 residues. The V gene's germline CDR1 is SGHDT and CDR2 YYEEEE. Trimming removed 4 bases from V and 4 bases from J; junction bases left unmatched: 8.

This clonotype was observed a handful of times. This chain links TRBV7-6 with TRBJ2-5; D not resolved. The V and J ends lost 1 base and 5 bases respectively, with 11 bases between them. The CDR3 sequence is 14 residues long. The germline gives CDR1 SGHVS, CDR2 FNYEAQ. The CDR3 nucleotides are TGTGCCAGCAGCTTAGTCTTCGGATTGGAGACCCAGTACTTC. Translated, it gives CASSLVFGLETQYF.